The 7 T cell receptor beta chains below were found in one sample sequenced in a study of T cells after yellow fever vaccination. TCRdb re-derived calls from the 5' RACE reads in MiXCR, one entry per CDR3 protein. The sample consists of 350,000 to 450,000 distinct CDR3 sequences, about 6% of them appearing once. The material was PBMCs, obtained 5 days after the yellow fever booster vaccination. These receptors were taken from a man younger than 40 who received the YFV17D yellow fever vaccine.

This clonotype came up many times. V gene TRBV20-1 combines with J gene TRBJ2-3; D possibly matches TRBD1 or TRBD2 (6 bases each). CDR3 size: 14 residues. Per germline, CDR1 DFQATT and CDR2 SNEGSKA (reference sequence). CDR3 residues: CSPLGGGSTDTQYF. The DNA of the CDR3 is TGCAGCCCATTGGGGGGCGGTAGCACAGATACGCAGTATTTT.

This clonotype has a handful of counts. In DNA form, the CDR3 reads TGTGCCAGCAGCCGGGACAGGGGTCAAGATACGCAGTATTTT. Residues: CASSRDRGQDTQYF. The chain has TRBV7-9 and TRBJ2-3; 10 bases align to TRBD1. The CDR3 is made up of 14 amino acids. J was trimmed by 5 bases and V by 5 bases; bases with no gene match: 4. Germline-derived CDR1 and CDR2 are SEHNR and FQNEAQ (reference sequence).

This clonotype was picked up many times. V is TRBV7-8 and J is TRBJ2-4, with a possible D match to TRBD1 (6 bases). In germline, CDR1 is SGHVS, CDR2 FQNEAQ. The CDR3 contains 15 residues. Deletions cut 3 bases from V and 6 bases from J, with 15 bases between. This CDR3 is CASSLGPGHRNIQYF. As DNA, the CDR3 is TGTGCCAGCAGCTTGGGTCCGGGACACAGAAACATTCAGTACTTC.

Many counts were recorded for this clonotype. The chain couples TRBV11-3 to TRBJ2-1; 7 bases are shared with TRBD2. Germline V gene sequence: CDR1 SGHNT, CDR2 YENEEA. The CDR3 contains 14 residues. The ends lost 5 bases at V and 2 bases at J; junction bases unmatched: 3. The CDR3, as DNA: TGTGCCAGCAGCCCCAGCGGGGCCTACAATGAGCAGTTCTTC. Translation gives CASSPSGAYNEQFF.

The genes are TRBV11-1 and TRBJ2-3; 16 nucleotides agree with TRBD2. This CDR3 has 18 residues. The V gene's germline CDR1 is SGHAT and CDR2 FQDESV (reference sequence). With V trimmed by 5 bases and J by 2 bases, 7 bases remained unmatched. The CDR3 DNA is TGTGCCAGCAGCCCACAGGGACTAGCGGGAGGGTACACAGATACGCAGTATTTT. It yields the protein CASSPQGLAGGYTDTQYF.

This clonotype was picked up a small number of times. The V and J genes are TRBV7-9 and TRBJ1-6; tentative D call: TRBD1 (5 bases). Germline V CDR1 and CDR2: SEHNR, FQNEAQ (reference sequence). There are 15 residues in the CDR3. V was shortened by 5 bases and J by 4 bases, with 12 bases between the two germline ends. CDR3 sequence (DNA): TGTGCCAGCAGCGATTCGGGACGGTATAATTCACCCCTCCACTTT. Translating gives CASSDSGRYNSPLHF.

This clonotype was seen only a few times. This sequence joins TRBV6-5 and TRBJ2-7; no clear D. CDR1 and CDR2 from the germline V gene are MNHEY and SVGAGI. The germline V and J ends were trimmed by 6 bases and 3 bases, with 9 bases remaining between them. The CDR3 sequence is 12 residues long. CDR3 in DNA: TGTGCCAGCAGCATGACGGGCTACGAGCAGTACTTC. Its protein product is CASSMTGYEQYF.